The 9 T cell receptor beta chains listed next were all sequenced from one sample in a study of T cell responses to AZD1222 COVID-19 vaccine. Produced via immunoSEQ multiplex PCR; TCRdb's table is partial and in-frame only. The sample has about 86,000 clones, around nine tenths seen once. The specimen was peripheral blood, collected 28 days after the second AZD1222 dose. The receptors derive from an adult who received the AZD1222 COVID-19 vaccine.

The rearrangement links TRBV6-5 to TRBJ1-6; D possibly corresponds to TRBD1 (5 bases). The CDR3 covers 15 residues. Per the germline V gene, CDR1 is MNHEY and CDR2 is SVGAGI. Trimming took off 6 bases at V and 6 bases at J, with 15 bases between the two ends. For the CDR3, the DNA is TGTGCCAGCAGACCTAAAACAGGACCTAATTCACCCCTCCACTTT. Translating gives CASRPKTGPNSPLHF.

The chain is built from TRBV2 and TRBJ2-3; D is unclear. Trimming shortened V by 7 bases and J by 2 bases, and 1 base separated the two germline ends. CDR3 length: 10 residues. Germline loops: CDR1 SNHLY, CDR2 FYNNEI. The chain's CDR3 is CASTTDTQYF. The CDR3 bases are TGTGCCAGCACCACAGATACGCAGTATTTT. Full variable domain (missing parts from reference TRBV2 and TRBJ2-3): EPEVTQTPSHQVTQMGQEVILRCVPISNHLYFYWYRQILGQKVEFLVSFYNNEISEKSEIFDDQFSVERPDGSNFTLKIRSTKLEDSAMYFCASTTDTQYFGPGTRLTVL.

The chain combines TRBV7-9 with TRBJ1-2; D call uncertain. The CDR3 has 13 amino acids. The germline CDR1 and CDR2 sequences are SEHNR and FQNEAQ (reference sequence). Trimming took 8 bases from V and 6 from J, leaving 16 bases between them. CDR3 amino acids: CASSGPGMDGYTF. The CDR3 bases are TGTGCCAGCTCGGGCCCGGGCATGGATGGCTACACCTTC. The full variable domain, in which reference TRBV7-9 and TRBJ1-2 provide the parts outside the CDR3, is DTGVSQNPRHKITKRGQNVTFRCDPISEHNRLYWYRQTLGQGPEFLTYFQNEAQLEKSRLLSDRFSAERPKGSFSTLEIQRTEQGDSAMYLCASSGPGMDGYTFGSGTRLTVV.

The genes are TRBV5-1 and TRBJ1-1, with TRBD1 matching over 11 bases. The CDR3 consists of 16 residues. Trimming removed 3 bases from V and 5 bases from J; junction bases left unmatched: 9. Germline CDR1 reads SGHRS; CDR2 reads YFSETQ. CDR3 region: CASSSGQGAILTEAFF. CDR3 nucleotides: TGCGCCAGCAGCTCTGGACAGGGGGCTATCTTGACTGAAGCTTTCTTT.

The gene calls are TRBV21-1 and TRBJ2-4; the tabulated D call, TRBD2, remains unverified against the DNA. TRBV21-1 is annotated as a pseudogene. This CDR3 spans 11 amino acids. CDR3 amino acids: CASSFRVFQYF. As DNA, the CDR3 is TGTGCCAGCAGCTTCCGGGTCTTTCAGTACTTC.

This clone has more than one count but fewer than ten. The rearrangement uses TRBV5-1 and TRBJ1-6; tentatively, D is TRBD1 (5 bases). CDR3 length: 17 residues. Trimming stripped 0 bases from V and 0 bases from J, with 10 bases between. Germline V gene sequence: CDR1 SGHRS, CDR2 YFSETQ. The CDR3 here is CASSLGQGISYNSPLHF. Here the CDR3 DNA reads TGCGCCAGCAGCTTGGGTCAGGGTATCTCCTATAATTCACCCCTCCACTTT.

J is TRBJ2-1 and V is TRBV27; D is ambiguous. Germline lookup yields CDR1 MNHEY and CDR2 SMNVEV (reference sequence). This CDR3 comprises 14 residues. V was shortened by 7 bases and J by 5 bases, with 15 bases between the two germline ends. As DNA, the CDR3 is TGTGCCAGCATGCTTTTCCACGGCAACAATGAGCAGTTCTTC. Its translation: CASMLFHGNNEQFF.

The chain carries TRBV6-2 or TRBV6-3 and TRBJ1-3, with D possibly matching TRBD1 (5 bases). The germline V and J ends were trimmed by 4 bases and 3 bases, with 19 bases remaining between them. The germline gives CDR1 MNHEY, CDR2 SVGEGT. This CDR3 has 17 amino acids. The CDR3, as DNA: TGTGCCAGCAGTTCGGTGCGGGCAGGGTTGTTTGGAAACACCATATATTTT. Translation: CASSSVRAGLFGNTIYF.

This sequence joins TRBV5-1 and TRBJ1-2, with D uncertain. CDR1 is SGHRS, CDR2 YFSETQ, per germline. V lost 0 bases to trimming and J lost 2 bases, with 2 bases between them. There are 12 residues in the CDR3. CDR3 nucleotide sequence: TGCGCCAGCAGCTTGGGCAACTATGGCTACACCTTC. Protein product: CASSLGNYGYTF.